The clone carrying this T cell receptor beta chain has only a few counts. Its specificity is not known. This record belongs to a study of beta chain features in type 1 diabetes. Findings of the study overall: Among type 1 diabetes patients, VDJ junctions had fewer insertions and more deletions. Patients showed naive, central memory and Treg TCRB repertoires that appeared more similar than those of healthy donors.

Germline V CDR1 and CDR2: SGHTA, FQGNSA. The CDR3 has 16 residues. Trimming at V came to 5 bases and at J to 4 bases, leaving 9 bases not matched to a gene. A CD45RO/CCR7/CD25/CD127/CD95/CD27 panel sorted naive, central memory, regulatory and stem cell-like memory CD4+ cells. Expressed TCRB transcripts were sequenced, since all the RNA that had been isolated was reverse transcribed. The table came from immunoSEQ multiplex PCR; TCRdb's copy has only in-frame clones and leaves some out. The data hold some 900,000 clones, with 15% to 20% observed a single time. The sample taken for sequencing was naive CD4+ T cells from blood. The V gene is TRBV7-2, the J gene TRBJ2-3; 10 bases fit TRBD2. The sequence was obtained from a woman between 18 and 30 years old in good health. The CDR3 loop is CASSNILAGAADTQYF. The DNA for the CDR3 is TGTGCCAGCAGCAACATCCTAGCGGGAGCCGCAGATACGCAGTATTTT.